This passage covers 9 T cell receptor beta chains from one sample sequenced in a study of identical twins. TCRdb used MiXCR to reprocess the 5' RACE reads, holding one entry per CDR3 protein. Here the sample spans 420,000 or so distinct CDR3 sequences, around 20% being singletons. The sample comprised naive T cells sorted from blood. These receptors originate from a man in his fifties or sixties in good health.

The J gene is TRBJ2-7, the V gene TRBV7-7, with TRBD1 matching over 10 bases. The CDR3 loop spans 13 amino acids. Trimming took 5 bases from V and 6 from J; bases not matched to a gene: 4. Germline values: CDR1 SSHAT, CDR2 FNYEAQ (reference sequence). CDR3 sequence: CASSEDRGAEQYF. CDR3 DNA sequence: TGTGCCAGCAGCGAGGACAGGGGGGCCGAGCAGTACTTC. Looking up the rest from reference TRBV7-7 and TRBJ2-7 gives the full variable domain: GAGVSQSPRYKVTKRGQDVTLRCDPISSHATLYWYQQALGQGPEFLTYFNYEAQPDKSGLPSDRFSAERPEGSISTLTIQRTEQRDSAMYRCASSEDRGAEQYFGPGTRLTVT.

This rearrangement joins TRBV11-1 to TRBJ2-3; D might be TRBD1 (5 bases). Germline CDR1 reads SGHAT; CDR2 reads FQDESV (reference sequence). This CDR3 is 18 amino acids long. Between the trimmed V and J ends, which lost 3 bases and 0 bases, there was a span of 19 bases. CDR3 sequence: CASSFWGTTETSTDTQYF. CDR3 DNA: TGTGCCAGCAGCTTTTGGGGCACCACAGAGACTAGCACAGATACGCAGTATTTT.

The chain employs TRBV28 and TRBJ2-1; TRBD2 matches 13 bases. The V gene end was trimmed by 2 bases and the J gene end by 7 bases; junction bases not matched to a gene: 5. Germline V gives CDR1 MDHEN, CDR2 SYDVKM. The CDR3 is 16 amino acids. DNA of the CDR3: TGTGCCAGCAGTTTACCTGGACTAGCGGGAGCAAATGAGCAGTTCTTC. As protein: CASSLPGLAGANEQFF.

This clonotype was counted ten times or more. The CDR3 protein is CASSLNWQGDSPLHF. The CDR3, as DNA: TGCGCCAGCAGCTTGAATTGGCAGGGGGATTCACCCCTCCACTTT. The chain has TRBV5-1 and TRBJ1-6; 7 bases are shared with TRBD1. Germline V gene data show CDR1 as SGHRS and CDR2 as YFSETQ. After removal of 1 base from V and 8 bases from J, the junction contained 6 bases not matched to a gene. CDR3 length: 15 amino acids.

This clonotype was seen repeatedly, ten times or more. This chain joins TRBV7-2 and TRBJ2-5; D ambiguous. Germline lookup yields CDR1 SGHTA and CDR2 FQGNSA. This CDR3 has 13 residues. V lost 1 base and J 5 bases, leaving 8 bases between the germline ends. In DNA form, the CDR3 reads TGTGCCAGCAGCTTAGGAAGGCGGGAGACCCAGTACTTC. It translates to CASSLGRRETQYF. Full variable domain (remainder filled in from reference TRBV7-2 and TRBJ2-5): GAGVSQSPSNKVTEKGKDVELRCDPISGHTALYWYRQSLGQGLEFLIYFQGNSAPDKSGLPSDRFSAERTGGSVSTLTIQRTQQEDSAVYLCASSLGRRETQYFGPGTRLLVL.

Ten or more counts support this clonotype. V gene TRBV28 combines with J gene TRBJ2-2, with 10 bases identical to TRBD1. The CDR3 extends over 14 amino acids. Per germline, CDR1 MDHEN and CDR2 SYDVKM. J gave up 8 bases and V 6 bases, and 6 bases lay outside the gene matches. CDR3 sequence (DNA): TGTGCCAGCAGAACCGGGACAGGGGTTGGGGAGCTGTTTTTT. Its protein is CASRTGTGVGELFF.

The rearrangement joins TRBV20-1 to TRBJ1-2; TRBD1 agrees at 10 bases. J gave up 1 base and V 0 bases, and 2 bases lay outside the gene matches. Germline V gives CDR1 DFQATT, CDR2 SNEGSKA (reference sequence). The CDR3 sequence is 15 residues long. The CDR3 loop is CSAREGTGDNYGYTF. CDR3 in DNA: TGCAGTGCTAGAGAAGGGACAGGGGATAACTATGGCTACACCTTC.

The table lists this clonotype with many counts. The chain recombines TRBV6-2 or TRBV6-3 with TRBJ2-2, with D tentatively TRBD2 (5 bases). The CDR3 covers 17 residues. The germline CDR1 and CDR2 sequences are MNHEY and SVGEGT. Trimming left V 2 bases short and J 1 base short, with 14 bases between. CDR3 amino acids: CASSYNIGILNTGELFF. In DNA, the CDR3 is TGTGCCAGCAGTTACAACATCGGGATTTTGAACACCGGGGAGCTGTTTTTT.

The chain carries TRBV28 and TRBJ2-7; D call uncertain. Germline V CDR1 and CDR2: MDHEN, SYDVKM. The CDR3 sequence is 16 residues long. The V end lost 2 bases, the J end lost 2 bases, and 16 bases lay between the germline ends. CDR3 coding DNA: TGTGCCAGCAGTTTAGGTGTGGCCTCACCGACCTACGAGCAGTACTTC. Protein product: CASSLGVASPTYEQYF. Full variable domain (rest looked up from reference TRBV28 and TRBJ2-7): DVKVTQSSRYLVKRTGEKVFLECVQDMDHENMFWYRQDPGLGLRLIYFSYDVKMKEKGDIPEGYSVSREKKERFSLILESASTNQTSMYLCASSLGVASPTYEQYFGPGTRLTVT.